One sample yielded the 20 T cell receptor beta chains listed below, sequenced in a study of blood T cells in healthy people across ages. The use of a sample-barcoded 5' primer and a J-beta primer mix characterized a second PCR of 7 to 11 cycles. Each CDR3 protein gets one entry after TCRdb re-called the 5' RACE reads with MiXCR. The sample has about 800,000 distinct CDR3 sequences, more than 45% seen once. The specimen was blood. These receptors all stem from a man younger than 40 in good health.

The chain recombines TRBV14 with TRBJ2-1; no reliable D call. V was shortened by 3 bases and J by 8 bases, with 8 bases between the two germline ends. The CDR3 is 12 residues long. From germline, CDR1 is SGHDN and CDR2 FVKESK. CDR3 protein: CASSHSSDEQFF. In DNA form, the CDR3 reads TGTGCCAGCAGCCATTCGTCGGATGAGCAGTTCTTC.

The chain carries TRBV29-1 and TRBJ2-1; the D call may be TRBD1 or TRBD2 (7 bases each). Germline V lookup: CDR1 SQVTM, CDR2 ANQGSEA. The CDR3 runs to 12 residues. DNA for the CDR3: TGCATGGGGGGGACAGCGCGGAATGAGCAGTTCTTC. It encodes CMGGTARNEQFF.

The chain recombines TRBV24-1 with TRBJ1-6; 9 bases agree with TRBD1. This CDR3 is 14 amino acids long. Trimming took 8 bases from V and 9 from J; bases not matched to a gene: 7. CDR1 is KGHDR, CDR2 SFDVKD, per germline. DNA of the CDR3: TGTGCCACCAACCCGGGACAGGGTTTTTCACCCCTCCACTTT. It translates to CATNPGQGFSPLHF.

In its sample, this clonotype was seen a few times. J is TRBJ2-7 and V is TRBV29-1; D perhaps matches TRBD1 (6 bases). Trimming stripped 6 bases from V and 0 bases from J, with 12 bases between. Germline CDR1 SQVTM, CDR2 ANQGSEA. This CDR3 contains 13 residues. The CDR3 loop is CSVIQGSSYEQYF. In nucleotides, the CDR3 is TGCAGCGTGATACAGGGTTCCTCCTACGAGCAGTACTTC.

This clonotype was seen a handful of times. The V gene is TRBV5-1, the J gene TRBJ2-7; TRBD2 is a possible D gene (7 bases). V shed 0 bases and J shed 5 bases, with 15 bases lying between them. The CDR3 is 15 amino acids. Germline CDR1 is SGHRS and CDR2 is YFSETQ. For the CDR3, the DNA is TGCGCCAGCAGCTTGGGCGGGGGCGCGCCCGACGAGCAGTACTTC. Translating it yields CASSLGGGAPDEQYF.

The rearrangement uses TRBV12-3 or TRBV12-4 and TRBJ2-5; 12 bases fit TRBD2. The CDR3 is made up of 17 amino acids. The J segment lost 2 bases and the V segment lost 5 bases, leaving 9 bases of the junction unmatched. The CDR3 protein is CASSKLAGGKTQETQYF. CDR3 DNA sequence: TGTGCCAGCAGTAAACTAGCGGGGGGCAAAACTCAAGAGACCCAGTACTTC.

This clonotype turned up a few times. The chain is built from TRBV20-1 and TRBJ1-2, with D possibly TRBD1 on 6 matching bases. The germline V gene has CDR1 DFQATT and CDR2 SNEGSKA (reference sequence). V lost 6 bases to trimming and J lost 8 bases, with 13 bases between them. The CDR3 totals 11 residues. CDR3 nucleotides: TGCAGTGCCAGAACAGGGCAGGGCTACACCTTC. Its protein product is CSARTGQGYTF.

This clonotype was picked up a small number of times. The chain has TRBV28 and TRBJ1-1; D is uncertain. Germline V CDR1 and CDR2: MDHEN, SYDVKM. This CDR3 is built from 15 residues. V lost 7 bases to trimming and J lost 7 bases, with 22 bases between them. The CDR3: CASTAAWGAKVEAFF. The CDR3 bases are TGTGCCAGCACCGCGGCCTGGGGAGCCAAAGTTGAAGCTTTCTTT.

This clonotype was seen at least ten times. The chain couples TRBV6-1 to TRBJ2-6; 7 positions agree with TRBD1. This CDR3 has 15 residues. CDR1 and CDR2 (germline): MNHNS, SASEGT. J was trimmed by 1 base and V by 3 bases; bases with no gene match: 0. The CDR3 region is CASSEGQSGANVLTF. Here the CDR3 DNA reads TGTGCCAGCAGTGAGGGACAGTCTGGGGCCAACGTCCTGACTTTC.

V usage is TRBV20-1 and J usage is TRBJ1-1; TRBD1 might be the D (5 bases). Trimming left V 1 base short and J 2 bases short, with 17 bases between. The CDR3 is 16 residues long. CDR1 DFQATT and CDR2 SNEGSKA come from the germline V gene (reference sequence). In DNA, the CDR3 is TGCAGTGCTAGAGGTGGGTGGCTGGGGGAAAACACTGAAGCTTTCTTT. It is translated as CSARGGWLGENTEAFF.

This clonotype was observed a few times. This chain uses TRBV7-2 with TRBJ2-3, with 10 bases matching TRBD2. This CDR3 is built from 17 residues. V shed 5 bases, J shed 2 bases, and the junction held 10 bases outside the gene matches. In germline, CDR1 is SGHTA, CDR2 FQGNSA. The CDR3 loop reads CASSPRASGGNTDTQYF. The CDR3 nucleotides are TGTGCCAGCAGCCCCCGAGCTAGCGGGGGAAACACAGATACGCAGTATTTT.

CDR3 nucleotide sequence: TGTGCCTGGAGTATCGGGGCTAGAGAGACCCAGTACTTC. Protein product: CAWSIGARETQYF. This chain joins TRBV30 and TRBJ2-5, with D perhaps assigned TRBD1 or TRBD2 (5 bases each). CDR1 and CDR2 (germline): GTSNPN, SVGIG (reference sequence). CDR3 length: 13 residues. V shed 2 bases and J shed 4 bases, with 11 bases lying between them.

This sequence joins TRBV12-3 or TRBV12-4 and TRBJ2-3, with D perhaps matching TRBD2 (5 bases). CDR3 length equals 15 residues. Trimming left V 3 bases short and J 1 base short, with 11 bases between. CDR3 loop: CASSLMDGGTDTQYF. The CDR3 region has the DNA TGTGCCAGCAGTTTGATGGACGGGGGCACAGATACGCAGTATTTT.

Only a few counts were recorded for this clonotype. The rearrangement links TRBV6-1 to TRBJ2-7, with D perhaps matching TRBD2 (5 bases). Per germline, CDR1 MNHNS and CDR2 SASEGT. The ends were cut back, 1 base at V and 1 base at J, with 5 bases in the middle. CDR3 length: 13 residues. The CDR3 loop is CASSEGGSYEQYF. CDR3 coding DNA: TGTGCCAGCAGTGAAGGCGGGTCCTACGAGCAGTACTTC.

The chain couples TRBV27 to TRBJ2-4; a possible D gene is TRBD2 (6 bases). The assigned J gene may be wrong: the sequence end matches TRBJ2-7 better. This CDR3 is built from 14 residues. CDR1 is MNHEY and CDR2 is SMNVEV in the germline V gene (reference sequence). In DNA, the CDR3 is TGTGCCAGCAGTTTTGCGGGATCGGGCTACGAGCAGTACTTC. As protein: CASSFAGSGYEQYF.

This clonotype turned up a few times. V is TRBV20-1 and J is TRBJ2-4, with TRBD2 matching 8 bases. The germline gives CDR1 DFQATT, CDR2 SNEGSKA (reference sequence). The CDR3 spans 16 residues. V was pared by 1 base and J by 1 base, with 6 bases of the junction left unmatched. CDR3 nucleotide sequence: TGCAGTGCTAGAGGCGCGGGAGGCTCGGCCAAAAACATTCAGTACTTC. Encoded protein: CSARGAGGSAKNIQYF.

This clonotype was seen more than once but under ten times. The chain recombines TRBV20-1 with TRBJ2-4, with 10 bases that match TRBD2. The J call could be wrong; TRBJ2-7 is a better fit for the DNA end. Germline V gives CDR1 DFQATT, CDR2 SNEGSKA (reference sequence). This CDR3 is built from 13 residues. CDR3 bases: TGCAGTGCTGCCCCTAGCGGGAGCTACGAGCAGTACTTC. It is translated as CSAAPSGSYEQYF.

The chain couples TRBV20-1 to TRBJ2-5, with D perhaps TRBD1 (5 bases). Germline V gene sequence: CDR1 DFQATT, CDR2 SNEGSKA (reference sequence). Trimming left V 5 bases short and J 5 bases short, with 18 bases between. The CDR3 consists of 14 residues. The CDR3 spells CSAPPPLSGETQYF. The CDR3 DNA sequence: TGCAGTGCTCCACCCCCCTTGTCAGGGGAGACCCAGTACTTC.

This chain uses TRBV20-1 with TRBJ2-1; TRBD2 matches at 12 bases. CDR3 length equals 15 residues. Unmatched junction bases numbered 9, after V lost 6 bases and J lost 6 bases. Germline V gene sequence: CDR1 DFQATT, CDR2 SNEGSKA (reference sequence). The DNA for the CDR3 is TGCAGTGCAAACCTCCCTAGCGGGGGGGCCAATGAGCAGTTCTTC. This gives the protein CSANLPSGGANEQFF.

The chain is built from TRBV7-2 and TRBJ2-1, with 9 nucleotides matching TRBD1. CDR1 and CDR2 (germline): SGHTA, FQGNSA. V shed 1 base, J shed 8 bases, and the junction held 3 bases outside the gene matches. The CDR3 is 14 residues long. The CDR3 loop is CASSLEQGAYEQFF. CDR3 in DNA: TGTGCCAGCAGCTTAGAACAGGGGGCATATGAGCAGTTCTTC.